This TCR beta chain derives from a study of blood T cell repertoires in COVID-19. At the level of the study: Italy, Spain and the United States were the sources of the convalescent and acute COVID-19 samples.

The authors' processing: Nucleated cell number was recorded as an estimate derived from reference gene primer amplification. The repertoire was sequenced with immunoSEQ multiplex PCR; TCRdb's copy has only in-frame clones and lacks some. V, J and clone size are taken as reported in that table, and D and trimming were inferred from the DNA itself. The sample holds some 300,000 clones, 90% seen once. Participants reported their clinical history, and cohort assignment relied on those reports. V gave up 4 bases and J gave up 6 bases, with 19 bases separating them. Germline CDR1 and CDR2: SGHRS and YFSETQ. The CDR3 consists of 16 residues.

Sequenced: PBMCs or T cells enriched from blood (not recorded which). This clonotype was sampled from a woman under 30 with acute COVID-19. The rearrangement uses TRBV5-1 and TRBJ1-4; no clear D. The CDR3, as DNA: TGCGCCAGCAGCCACTACCTCGGAGGGCAGGATGAAAAACTGTTTTTT. It encodes CASSHYLGGQDEKLFF.